The clone carrying this T cell receptor (beta chain) was recorded a few times. The antigen is undetermined. The CDR3 length is 13 residues. The germline CDR1 and CDR2 sequences are SGHRS and YFSETQ. The V gene lost 4 bases and the J gene lost 4 bases, with 11 bases spanning the gap. The sample comes from a study of identical twins. The study, taken as a whole, reports: Models underestimated TCR alpha sharing (out-of-frame) in monozygotic twins.

TCRdb re-analysed the 5' RACE reads in MiXCR, keeping a single row per CDR3 protein. The sample records approximately 1.8 million distinct CDR3 sequences, less than 40% being singletons. The specimen was cord blood. The TCR comes from a newborn girl in good health. V and J are TRBV5-1 and TRBJ1-2, with D possibly matching TRBD1 (5 bases). CDR3 sequence (DNA): TGCGCCAGCAGCCCGGGGGACCGCTATGGCTACACCTTC. It specifies CASSPGDRYGYTF.